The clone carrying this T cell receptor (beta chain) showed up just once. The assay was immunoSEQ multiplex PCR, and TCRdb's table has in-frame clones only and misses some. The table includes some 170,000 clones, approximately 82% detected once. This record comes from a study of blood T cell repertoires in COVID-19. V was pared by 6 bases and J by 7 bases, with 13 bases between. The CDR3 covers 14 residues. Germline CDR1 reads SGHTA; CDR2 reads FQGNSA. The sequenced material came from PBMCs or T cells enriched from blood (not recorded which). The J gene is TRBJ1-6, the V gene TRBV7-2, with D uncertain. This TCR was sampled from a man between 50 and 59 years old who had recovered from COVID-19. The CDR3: CASSRSGGNSPLHF. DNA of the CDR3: TGTGCCAGCAGTCGATCCGGAGGGAATTCACCCCTCCACTTT.